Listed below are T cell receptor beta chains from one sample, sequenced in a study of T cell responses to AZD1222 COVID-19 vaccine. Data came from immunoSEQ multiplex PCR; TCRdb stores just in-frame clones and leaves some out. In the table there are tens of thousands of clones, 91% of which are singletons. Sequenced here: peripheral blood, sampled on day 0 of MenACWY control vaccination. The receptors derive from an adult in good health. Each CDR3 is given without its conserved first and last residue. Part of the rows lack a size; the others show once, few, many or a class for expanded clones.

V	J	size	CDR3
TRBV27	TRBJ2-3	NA	ASSYRGTSTDTQY
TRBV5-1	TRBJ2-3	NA	ASSLVGQGSWSTDTQY
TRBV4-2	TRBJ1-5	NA	ASSEREDSYNQPQH
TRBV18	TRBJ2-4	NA	ASSHGQGVGNIQY
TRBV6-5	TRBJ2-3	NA	ASLRAPGSTDTQY
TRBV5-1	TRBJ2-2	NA	ASSLATDGLITGELF
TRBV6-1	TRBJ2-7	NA	ASREGAGASYEQY
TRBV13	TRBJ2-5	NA	ASSLLQKQETQY
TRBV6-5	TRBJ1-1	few	ASSYSRPLNTEAF
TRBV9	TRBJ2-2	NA	ASSATSLAANTGELF
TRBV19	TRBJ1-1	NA	ASSIGSRNTEAF
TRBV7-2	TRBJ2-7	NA	ASSYRGAGADEQY
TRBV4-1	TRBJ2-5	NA	ASSQEDRVRETQY
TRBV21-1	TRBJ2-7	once	AVRAAYEQY
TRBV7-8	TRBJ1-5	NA	ASSLGRGHQPQH
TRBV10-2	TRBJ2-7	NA	ASSSTGLYEQY
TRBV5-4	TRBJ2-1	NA	ASSLGDRGRNEQF
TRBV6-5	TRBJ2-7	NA	ASSYPHGGEQY
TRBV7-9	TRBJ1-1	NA	ASSLMDSEGTEAF
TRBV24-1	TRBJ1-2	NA	ATSDDTGDYGYT
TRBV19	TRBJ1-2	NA	ATRTGGNYGYT
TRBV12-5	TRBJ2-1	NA	ASARDSVDEQF
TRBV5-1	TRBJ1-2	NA	ASSPAGMGPDGYT
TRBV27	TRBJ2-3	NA	ASSPRDNSDTQY
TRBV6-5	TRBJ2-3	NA	ASRSDADTQY
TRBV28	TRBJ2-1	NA	ASSGLARGNEQF
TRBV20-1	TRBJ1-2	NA	SARARDGYT
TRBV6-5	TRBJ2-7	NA	ASALGAYEQY
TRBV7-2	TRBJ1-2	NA	ASSPPRESYGYT
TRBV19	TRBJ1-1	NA	ATRERGAMNTEAF
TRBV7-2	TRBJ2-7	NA	ASIPWAGGPDEQY
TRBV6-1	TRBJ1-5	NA	ASSDRARALSNQPQH
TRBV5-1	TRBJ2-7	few	ASSLLPENEQY
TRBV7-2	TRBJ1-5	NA	ASSLAAQVGGQPQH
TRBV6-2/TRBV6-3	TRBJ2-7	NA	ASTPPLSNYEQY
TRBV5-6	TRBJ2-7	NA	ASSLNRGAVRQY
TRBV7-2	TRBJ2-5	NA	ASSSGLAGGETQY
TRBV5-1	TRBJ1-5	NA	ASSLRGSQPQH
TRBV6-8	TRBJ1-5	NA	ASSKDGQGSNQPQH
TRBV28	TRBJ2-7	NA	ASSPTRQEQY
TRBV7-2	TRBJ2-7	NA	ASSDGVFGPYEQY
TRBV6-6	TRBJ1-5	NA	ASSYSEGNQPQH
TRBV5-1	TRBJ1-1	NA	ASSPQPGQGKTEAF
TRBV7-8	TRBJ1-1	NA	ATASVMNTEAF
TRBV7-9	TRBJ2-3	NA	ASSPLIASTDTQY
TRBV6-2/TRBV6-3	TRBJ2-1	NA	ASSYSARGRPNEQF
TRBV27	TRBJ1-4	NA	ASRRQGQGEKLF
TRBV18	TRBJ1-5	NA	ASSPGGGGGAGQPQH
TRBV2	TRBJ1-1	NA	ASSSNRNTEAF
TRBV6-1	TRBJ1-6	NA	ASRETGTGQSNSPLH
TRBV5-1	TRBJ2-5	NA	ASSPTGAQETQY
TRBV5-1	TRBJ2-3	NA	ASSSGLAGGIRSTDTQY
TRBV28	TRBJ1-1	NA	ASSPAGARQDTEAF
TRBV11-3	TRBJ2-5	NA	ASSSTGASGRETQY
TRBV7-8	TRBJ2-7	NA	ASSLIGQGSREQY